Listed below are T cell receptor beta chains from one sample, sequenced in a study of shared clonotypes between healthy human individuals. TCRdb keeps only in-frame clones here, not all; method: immunoSEQ multiplex PCR. This table holds about 2.1 million clones, around 93% found once. Sequencing was done on a sample of naive CD8+ T cells from PBMCs. These receptors were taken from a man between 18 and 29 years old in good health. Some clones in this sample may be carry-over from other donors' samples. Each CDR3 is given with its conserved first and last residue. The order of the fields is V gene, CDR3 length, clone size, J gene, D gene, CDR3 protein, CDR3 DNA. D genes are given only for firm matches. Clone size is shown for a subset of rows, as once, few, many or a class of expanded clone.

v_gene: TRBV6-1; len: 15; abundance: once; j_gene: TRBJ1-5; d_gene: NA; CDR3aa: CASSGSGRSNQPQHF; CDR3nt: TGTGCCAGCAGTGGATCCGGTCGCAGCAATCAGCCCCAGCATTTT
v_gene: TRBV29-1; len: 15; abundance: once; j_gene: TRBJ2-7; d_gene: NA; CDR3aa: CSVESRDASSYEQYF; CDR3nt: TGCAGCGTTGAATCGCGGGACGCGAGCTCCTACGAGCAGTACTTC
v_gene: TRBV2; len: 17; abundance: once; j_gene: TRBJ1-1; d_gene: TRBD1; CDR3aa: CASSVFLSGTVIAEAFF; CDR3nt: TGTGCCAGCAGTGTTTTTTTGTCCGGGACAGTCATAGCCGAAGCTTTCTTT
v_gene: TRBV2; len: 14; abundance: NA; j_gene: TRBJ2-5; d_gene: TRBD1; CDR3aa: CASSRTGVGETQYF; CDR3nt: TGTGCCAGCAGTAGGACAGGGGTAGGAGAGACCCAGTACTTC
v_gene: TRBV19; len: 14; abundance: NA; j_gene: TRBJ2-7; d_gene: NA; CDR3aa: CASSSSVSSYEQYF; CDR3nt: TGTGCCAGTAGTTCCTCTGTTAGCTCCTACGAGCAGTACTTC
v_gene: TRBV30; len: 15; abundance: NA; j_gene: TRBJ2-1; d_gene: TRBD2; CDR3aa: CAWSLTSGLYNEQFF; CDR3nt: TGTGCCTGGAGTTTGACTAGCGGTCTATACAATGAGCAGTTCTTC
v_gene: TRBV7-8; len: 17; abundance: NA; j_gene: TRBJ1-1; d_gene: TRBD1; CDR3aa: CASSHPRDRGLSTEAFF; CDR3nt: TGTGCCAGCAGTCACCCCCGGGACAGGGGATTGAGCACTGAAGCTTTCTTT
v_gene: TRBV4-3; len: 15; abundance: NA; j_gene: TRBJ1-4; d_gene: TRBD1; CDR3aa: CASRPRQGPNEKLFF; CDR3nt: TGCGCCAGCAGACCCAGACAGGGACCTAATGAAAAACTGTTTTTT
v_gene: TRBV6-4; len: 13; abundance: NA; j_gene: TRBJ1-2; d_gene: TRBD1; CDR3aa: CASSPGQDYGYTF; CDR3nt: TGTGCCAGCAGTCCAGGACAGGACTATGGCTACACCTTC
v_gene: TRBV4-1; len: 15; abundance: NA; j_gene: TRBJ2-1; d_gene: NA; CDR3aa: CASSLSDGSYNEQFF; CDR3nt: TGCGCCAGCAGCCTTTCGGACGGGTCCTACAATGAGCAGTTCTTC
v_gene: TRBV18; len: 16; abundance: NA; j_gene: TRBJ2-2; d_gene: NA; CDR3aa: CASSLVGGPTTGELFF; CDR3nt: TGTGCCAGCTCACTAGTCGGGGGTCCGACAACCGGGGAGCTGTTTTTT
v_gene: TRBV2; len: 15; abundance: once; j_gene: TRBJ2-7; d_gene: TRBD2; CDR3aa: CASSDSSGGTREQYF; CDR3nt: TGTGCCAGCAGTGATTCTAGCGGGGGAACTCGCGAGCAGTACTTC
v_gene: TRBV5-1; len: 16; abundance: NA; j_gene: TRBJ2-5; d_gene: NA; CDR3aa: CASIAPRGYVLKTQYF; CDR3nt: TGCGCCAGCATCGCCCCGAGAGGATATGTTCTAAAGACCCAGTACTTC
v_gene: TRBV2; len: 14; abundance: NA; j_gene: TRBJ1-2; d_gene: TRBD1; CDR3aa: CASTPDRAAYGYTF; CDR3nt: TGTGCCAGCACACCCGACAGGGCCGCCTATGGCTACACCTTC
v_gene: TRBV11-2; len: 12; abundance: NA; j_gene: TRBJ2-1; d_gene: NA; CDR3aa: CASSPDYNEQFF; CDR3nt: TGTGCCAGCAGCCCGGACTACAATGAGCAGTTCTTC
v_gene: TRBV13; len: 13; abundance: NA; j_gene: TRBJ1-1; d_gene: NA; CDR3aa: CASSWKMNTEAFF; CDR3nt: TGTGCCAGCAGCTGGAAAATGAACACTGAAGCTTTCTTT
v_gene: TRBV14; len: 17; abundance: NA; j_gene: TRBJ2-7; d_gene: NA; CDR3aa: CASSPGIPKGDSYEQYF; CDR3nt: TGTGCCAGCAGCCCGGGGATCCCAAAGGGAGACTCCTACGAGCAGTACTTC
v_gene: TRBV13; len: 14; abundance: NA; j_gene: TRBJ2-6; d_gene: NA; CDR3aa: CASRRLGGANVLTF; CDR3nt: TGTGCCAGCAGAAGGTTAGGCGGGGCCAACGTCCTGACTTTC
v_gene: TRBV7-6; len: 15; abundance: NA; j_gene: TRBJ2-7; d_gene: TRBD2; CDR3aa: CATTPMLGGVHEQYF; CDR3nt: TGTGCCACTACCCCAATGCTCGGGGGGGTCCACGAGCAGTACTTC
v_gene: TRBV7-9; len: 15; abundance: NA; j_gene: TRBJ1-1; d_gene: TRBD1; CDR3aa: CASSGTGPGNTEAFF; CDR3nt: TGTGCCAGCAGCGGGACAGGGCCAGGGAACACTGAAGCTTTCTTT
v_gene: TRBV9; len: 15; abundance: NA; j_gene: TRBJ1-4; d_gene: NA; CDR3aa: CASSVEGRRNEKLFF; CDR3nt: TGTGCCAGCAGCGTAGAAGGGCGTAGGAATGAAAAACTGTTTTTT
v_gene: TRBV4-1; len: 13; abundance: NA; j_gene: TRBJ2-1; d_gene: NA; CDR3aa: CATGGVGGDEQFF; CDR3nt: TGCGCCACCGGGGGGGTAGGGGGCGATGAGCAGTTCTTC
v_gene: TRBV7-2; len: 16; abundance: NA; j_gene: TRBJ2-1; d_gene: TRBD2; CDR3aa: CASSRLAGASYNEQFF; CDR3nt: TGTGCCAGCAGTAGACTAGCGGGAGCTTCTTACAATGAGCAGTTCTTC
v_gene: TRBV27; len: 11; abundance: NA; j_gene: TRBJ2-7; d_gene: TRBD1; CDR3aa: CASTQGGEQYF; CDR3nt: TGTGCCAGCACACAGGGGGGCGAGCAGTACTTC
v_gene: TRBV9; len: 13; abundance: few; j_gene: TRBJ1-1; d_gene: NA; CDR3aa: CASSVVDHTEAFF; CDR3nt: TGTGCCAGCAGCGTAGTTGACCACACTGAAGCTTTCTTT
v_gene: TRBV19; len: 11; abundance: NA; j_gene: TRBJ2-3; d_gene: TRBD2; CDR3aa: CASRGGNTQYF; CDR3nt: TGTGCCAGCCGGGGGGGGAATACGCAGTATTTT
v_gene: TRBV7-9; len: 13; abundance: NA; j_gene: TRBJ2-3; d_gene: NA; CDR3aa: CASRQGNTDTQYF; CDR3nt: TGTGCCAGCAGACAGGGAAACACAGATACGCAGTATTTT
v_gene: TRBV9; len: 15; abundance: NA; j_gene: TRBJ2-7; d_gene: TRBD2; CDR3aa: CASGGASGSQYEQYF; CDR3nt: TGTGCCAGCGGAGGTGCTAGCGGGAGTCAATACGAGCAGTACTTC
v_gene: TRBV28; len: 16; abundance: NA; j_gene: TRBJ2-3; d_gene: NA; CDR3aa: CASSLNAGPSTDTQYF; CDR3nt: TGTGCCAGCAGTTTAAATGCAGGGCCAAGCACAGATACGCAGTATTTT
v_gene: TRBV5-1; len: 14; abundance: NA; j_gene: TRBJ1-2; d_gene: TRBD1; CDR3aa: CASSLDGQAYGYTF; CDR3nt: TGCGCCAGCAGCTTAGACGGACAGGCCTATGGCTACACCTTC
v_gene: TRBV27; len: 18; abundance: NA; j_gene: TRBJ2-3; d_gene: NA; CDR3aa: CASSPTLMVAENTDTQYF; CDR3nt: TGTGCCAGCAGTCCAACCCTCATGGTAGCGGAGAACACAGATACGCAGTATTTT
v_gene: TRBV7-6; len: 13; abundance: NA; j_gene: TRBJ2-7; d_gene: NA; CDR3aa: CASSLSSSREQYF; CDR3nt: TGTGCCAGCAGCTTATCGAGCTCCCGCGAGCAGTACTTC
v_gene: TRBV4-2; len: 18; abundance: NA; j_gene: TRBJ1-1; d_gene: NA; CDR3aa: CASSQDPLWGAVNTEAFF; CDR3nt: TGTGCCAGCAGCCAAGATCCCCTATGGGGGGCGGTGAACACTGAAGCTTTCTTT
v_gene: TRBV7-3; len: 13; abundance: NA; j_gene: TRBJ2-3; d_gene: NA; CDR3aa: CASSLQSTDTQYF; CDR3nt: TGTGCCAGCAGCTTACAAAGCACAGATACGCAGTATTTT
v_gene: TRBV21-1; len: 16; abundance: NA; j_gene: TRBJ2-6; d_gene: NA; CDR3aa: CASSIIRGSGANVLTF; CDR3nt: TGTGCCAGCAGCATCATCAGGGGGTCTGGGGCCAACGTCCTGACTTTC
v_gene: TRBV27; len: 12; abundance: NA; j_gene: TRBJ2-7; d_gene: NA; CDR3aa: CASSLYRGEQYF; CDR3nt: TGTGCCAGCAGTTTATATCGGGGCGAGCAGTACTTC
v_gene: TRBV7-8; len: 13; abundance: few; j_gene: TRBJ1-1; d_gene: NA; CDR3aa: CASTISGATEAFF; CDR3nt: TGTGCCAGCACCATCTCAGGGGCCACTGAAGCTTTCTTT
v_gene: TRBV5-1; len: 14; abundance: once; j_gene: TRBJ2-3; d_gene: NA; CDR3aa: CASSLGPKGDTQYF; CDR3nt: TGCGCCAGCAGCTTGGGACCGAAGGGGGATACGCAGTATTTT
v_gene: TRBV27; len: 14; abundance: NA; j_gene: TRBJ2-7; d_gene: NA; CDR3aa: CASSPSGGHYEQYF; CDR3nt: TGTGCCAGCAGCCCGTCCGGGGGCCACTACGAGCAGTACTTC
v_gene: TRBV15; len: 15; abundance: NA; j_gene: TRBJ2-7; d_gene: TRBD1; CDR3aa: CATSGETGGSYEQYF; CDR3nt: TGTGCCACCAGCGGCGAGACAGGGGGCTCCTACGAGCAGTACTTC
v_gene: TRBV2; len: 15; abundance: NA; j_gene: TRBJ1-2; d_gene: TRBD1; CDR3aa: CASLIGTETNYGYTF; CDR3nt: TGTGCCAGCCTCATCGGGACAGAGACTAACTATGGCTACACCTTC
v_gene: TRBV7-9; len: 17; abundance: once; j_gene: TRBJ2-7; d_gene: NA; CDR3aa: CASTTFWGEEWPYEQYF; CDR3nt: TGTGCCAGCACGACCTTCTGGGGGGAAGAATGGCCCTACGAGCAGTACTTC
v_gene: TRBV28; len: 15; abundance: NA; j_gene: TRBJ2-2; d_gene: NA; CDR3aa: CASSLPRGGTGELFF; CDR3nt: TGTGCCAGCAGTTTACCCAGGGGAGGCACCGGGGAGCTGTTTTTT
v_gene: TRBV9; len: 11; abundance: NA; j_gene: TRBJ1-2; d_gene: NA; CDR3aa: CASRGPDGYTF; CDR3nt: TGTGCCAGCCGTGGGCCGGATGGCTACACCTTC
v_gene: TRBV7-9; len: 13; abundance: NA; j_gene: TRBJ1-2; d_gene: NA; CDR3aa: CASSLSVRYGYTF; CDR3nt: TGTGCCAGCAGCTTATCGGTGCGGTATGGCTACACCTTC
v_gene: TRBV27; len: 15; abundance: NA; j_gene: TRBJ1-5; d_gene: NA; CDR3aa: CASRAWADSNQPQHF; CDR3nt: TGTGCCAGCAGGGCATGGGCGGATAGCAATCAGCCCCAGCATTTT
v_gene: TRBV28; len: 17; abundance: NA; j_gene: TRBJ1-3; d_gene: NA; CDR3aa: CASSLPTRGYSGNTIYF; CDR3nt: TGTGCCAGCAGTTTACCAACTCGGGGCTACTCTGGAAACACCATATATTTT
v_gene: TRBV28; len: 16; abundance: once; j_gene: TRBJ2-7; d_gene: TRBD2; CDR3aa: CASSAGLAGGHYEQYF; CDR3nt: TGTGCCAGCAGCGCCGGACTAGCGGGAGGGCACTACGAGCAGTACTTC
v_gene: TRBV6-5; len: 15; abundance: once; j_gene: TRBJ2-1; d_gene: NA; CDR3aa: CASSYSETAPEGSFF; CDR3nt: TGTGCCAGCAGTTACTCAGAAACGGCACCGGAGGGCAGCTTCTTC
v_gene: TRBV27; len: 13; abundance: NA; j_gene: TRBJ1-6; d_gene: NA; CDR3aa: CASSVYYNSPLHF; CDR3nt: TGTGCCAGCAGCGTGTACTATAATTCACCCCTCCACTTT
v_gene: TRBV10-3; len: 17; abundance: once; j_gene: TRBJ2-2; d_gene: TRBD2; CDR3aa: CAIGGTSASPSTGELFF; CDR3nt: TGTGCCATCGGCGGGACTAGCGCCTCTCCGAGCACCGGGGAGCTGTTTTTT
v_gene: TRBV27; len: 13; abundance: NA; j_gene: TRBJ2-1; d_gene: NA; CDR3aa: CASSPTGLVVQFF; CDR3nt: TGTGCCAGCAGTCCCACGGGACTTGTGGTGCAGTTCTTC
v_gene: TRBV29-1; len: 17; abundance: NA; j_gene: TRBJ2-7; d_gene: TRBD2; CDR3aa: CSVDVPIGLAGEWEQYF; CDR3nt: TGCAGCGTTGATGTCCCCATCGGGCTAGCGGGAGAGTGGGAGCAGTACTTC
v_gene: TRBV6-5; len: 15; abundance: NA; j_gene: TRBJ2-7; d_gene: NA; CDR3aa: CASSYSGTTRLEQYF; CDR3nt: TGTGCCAGCAGTTACTCGGGCACGACTAGGTTGGAGCAGTACTTC
v_gene: TRBV28; len: 14; abundance: NA; j_gene: TRBJ2-2; d_gene: NA; CDR3aa: CASSLTGGDGELFF; CDR3nt: TGTGCCAGCAGTTTGACCGGAGGGGACGGGGAGCTGTTTTTT
v_gene: TRBV6-5; len: 15; abundance: NA; j_gene: TRBJ2-7; d_gene: NA; CDR3aa: CASTPGTPASYEQYF; CDR3nt: TGTGCCAGCACCCCAGGGACACCAGCCTCCTACGAGCAGTACTTC
v_gene: TRBV7-9; len: 14; abundance: NA; j_gene: TRBJ2-7; d_gene: NA; CDR3aa: CASSPSGQAYEQYF; CDR3nt: TGTGCCAGCAGCCCGTCGGGACAAGCCTACGAGCAGTACTTC
v_gene: TRBV27; len: 14; abundance: NA; j_gene: TRBJ2-7; d_gene: TRBD1; CDR3aa: CASSPRGWGYEQYF; CDR3nt: TGTGCCAGCAGTCCCAGGGGGTGGGGGTACGAGCAGTACTTC
v_gene: TRBV28; len: 14; abundance: once; j_gene: TRBJ2-3; d_gene: NA; CDR3aa: CASSSSTGSFTQYF; CDR3nt: NA
v_gene: TRBV4-1; len: 15; abundance: NA; j_gene: TRBJ2-3; d_gene: NA; CDR3aa: CASSQYGPSTDTQYF; CDR3nt: TGCGCCAGCAGCCAATACGGCCCTAGCACAGATACGCAGTATTTT